These 19 T cell receptor beta chains came from one sample sequenced in a study of human T cells and chemical hapten exposure. TCRdb independently ran MiXCR on the RACE reads; one entry per CDR3 protein. The data hold 27,000 or so distinct CDR3 sequences, with 8% to 10% observed a single time. Time point reported: patch test 2, 6 weeks after DPC sensitization. The treatment is: therapeutic diphenylcyclopropenone sensitization with weekly scalp DPC. Sequences were derived from whole blood, sampled in connection with sensitization to the hapten diphenylcyclopropenone (DPC). The receptor source for this set is a young man with alopecia areata. Some clones in this sample may be carry-over from other donors' samples.

This chain uses TRBV5-4 with TRBJ2-1, with a weak D call TRBD2 (6 bases). Trimming removed 4 bases at V and 3 bases at J, with 17 bases between. This CDR3 is built from 16 residues. CDR1 and CDR2 from the germline V gene are SGHNT and YYREEE (reference sequence). The CDR3 nucleotides are TGTGCCAGCAGCCGGAGTTTCGCTAGCGACTACAATGAGCAGTTCTTC. Translated: CASSRSFASDYNEQFF.

This clonotype showed up many times. The J gene is TRBJ2-2, the V gene TRBV12-3 or TRBV12-4, with 8 bases aligning to TRBD2. Losses at the gene ends were 6 bases for V and 4 bases for J; bases not matched to a gene: 7. This CDR3 is built from 15 residues. DNA for the CDR3: TGTGCCAGCAGACCGCGGGAGGCTTTCACCGGGGAGCTGTTTTTT. This translates into CASRPREAFTGELFF.

The CDR3 sequence: CASRPRKESGEQFF. DNA for the CDR3: TGCGCCAGCAGGCCCCGGAAAGAGTCCGGTGAGCAGTTCTTC. The V call is TRBV5-1, the J call TRBJ2-1, with D uncertain. Trimming removed 5 bases at V and 9 bases at J, with 18 bases between. Germline assignment: CDR1 SGHRS and CDR2 YFSETQ. This CDR3 region has 14 residues.

The chain couples TRBV6-5 to TRBJ2-4, with 7 bases aligning to TRBD1. V gave up 0 bases and J gave up 8 bases; unmatched junction bases: 4. CDR3 size: 14 residues. The germline V gene has CDR1 MNHEY and CDR2 SVGAGI. CDR3 bases: TGTGCCAGCAGTTACTCGAACAGGGGAGACATTCAGTACTTC. Amino acid sequence: CASSYSNRGDIQYF.

This clonotype was seen a handful of times. The DNA for the CDR3 is TGCAGTGCTAGAGAGGCTAGCAATCAGCCCCAGCATTTT. Amino acid sequence: CSAREASNQPQHF. V usage is TRBV20-1 and J usage is TRBJ1-5; no firm D call. Germline CDR1 and CDR2: DFQATT and SNEGSKA (reference sequence). V lost 0 bases to trimming and J lost 0 bases, with 3 bases between them. The CDR3 is made up of 13 amino acids.

The chain is built from TRBV9 and TRBJ1-2, with a possible D match to TRBD1 (6 bases). In germline, CDR1 is SGDLS, CDR2 YYNGEE. The V end lost 3 bases, the J end lost 3 bases, and 9 bases lay between the germline ends. This CDR3 has 13 amino acids. The CDR3 coding sequence is TGTGCCAGCAGCGCCGGGACACACTATGGCTACACCTTC. This encodes CASSAGTHYGYTF.

This clonotype was found many times. The chain is built from TRBV29-1 and TRBJ2-2, with 7 bases identical to TRBD1. The CDR3 loop spans 14 amino acids. V dropped 5 bases and J dropped 5; count of bases not matched to a gene: 8. The germline V gene encodes CDR1 SQVTM and CDR2 ANQGSEA. The CDR3 here is CSVLPGQRTGELFF. The CDR3 coding sequence is TGCAGCGTTCTACCGGGACAGCGTACCGGGGAGCTGTTTTTT.

The chain is built from TRBV29-1 and TRBJ1-5; unclear D gene. This CDR3 comprises 13 residues. Looked up from germline, CDR1 is SQVTM and CDR2 is ANQGSEA. The V and J ends lost 5 bases and 3 bases respectively, with 11 bases between them. The CDR3 reads CSVRPAHNQPQHF. DNA of the CDR3: TGCAGCGTTCGGCCAGCTCACAATCAGCCCCAGCATTTT.

The chain couples TRBV12-3 or TRBV12-4 to TRBJ2-2; 7 bases match TRBD1. The CDR3 loop spans 16 amino acids. J lost 0 bases, V lost 7 bases, and 8 bases had no gene match. The chain's CDR3 is CASIGRGTANTGELFF. In nucleotides, the CDR3 is TGTGCCAGCATCGGGCGAGGGACAGCGAACACCGGGGAGCTGTTTTTT.

This clonotype has a handful of counts. The V gene is TRBV7-2, the J gene TRBJ1-1; D is unresolved. Germline values: CDR1 SGHTA, CDR2 FQGNSA. Trimming cost V 3 bases and J 3 bases, with 5 bases left between them. The CDR3 is made up of 12 amino acids. The CDR3 DNA follows: TGTGCCAGCAGCTTTGGAGACACTGAAGCTTTCTTT. Its translation is CASSFGDTEAFF.

CDR3 in amino acids: CASSSSGTGLWNEQFF. Here the CDR3 DNA reads TGTGCCAGCAGCTCTTCCGGGACAGGGCTTTGGAATGAGCAGTTCTTC. This chain joins TRBV11-3 and TRBJ2-1; 9 bases line up with TRBD1. Germline V CDR1 and CDR2: SGHNT, YENEEA. The CDR3 runs to 16 residues. The V segment lost 4 bases and the J segment 7 bases; nucleotides outside the gene matches: 11.

This clonotype was found many times. This chain joins TRBV7-2 and TRBJ1-2; a possible D gene is TRBD1 (6 bases). Germline CDR1 and CDR2: SGHTA and FQGNSA. V was cut by 4 bases and J by 8 bases, with 14 bases left in between. This CDR3 comprises 13 residues. CDR3 bases: TGTGCCAGCAGCTCTCCGAACAGGGAGGGCTACACCTTC. This encodes CASSSPNREGYTF.

The V call is TRBV29-1, the J call TRBJ1-2; the D is unclear. Germline lookup yields CDR1 SQVTM and CDR2 ANQGSEA. Trimming removed 7 bases at V and 3 bases at J, with 9 bases between. The CDR3 has 11 residues. CDR3 amino acids: CSGGTDYGYTF. Written as DNA, the CDR3 is TGCAGCGGCGGCACCGACTATGGCTACACCTTC.

The chain employs TRBV11-2 and TRBJ2-5; no definite D call. The germline V gene encodes CDR1 SGHAT and CDR2 FQNNGV. The V end lost 4 bases, the J end lost 0 bases, and 15 bases lay between the germline ends. CDR3 length equals 16 residues. The CDR3 protein is CASSSLTWPHQETQYF. In nucleotides, the CDR3 is TGTGCCAGCAGCTCCTTAACCTGGCCCCACCAAGAGACCCAGTACTTC.

This clonotype came up many times. The genes are TRBV6-5 and TRBJ1-1; 8 bases match TRBD1. The CDR3 is made up of 14 amino acids. With V trimmed by 7 bases and J by 5 bases, 9 bases remained unmatched. Germline V gives CDR1 MNHEY, CDR2 SVGAGI. CDR3 sequence reads: CASTPDRTGTEAFF. CDR3 in DNA: TGTGCCAGCACCCCGGACAGGACAGGGACTGAAGCTTTCTTT.

This clonotype has just a few counts. The CDR3, as DNA: TGTGCCAGCAGTTTAAACCCGGCCTACGAGCAGTACTTC. It is translated as CASSLNPAYEQYF. The chain joins TRBV12-3 or TRBV12-4 to TRBJ2-7; D call uncertain. CDR3 length equals 13 residues. V was pared by 2 bases and J by 2 bases, with 7 bases between.

This clonotype occurred a few times. This rearrangement joins TRBV6-2 or TRBV6-3 to TRBJ2-7; tentatively, D is TRBD2 (5 bases). Trimming removed 8 bases at V and 6 bases at J, with 14 bases between. CDR3 length: 12 residues. The germline V gene has CDR1 MNHEY and CDR2 SVGEGT. CDR3 sequence reads: CASSAASGEQYF. Here the CDR3 DNA reads TGTGCCAGCTCGGCAGCGAGCGGCGAGCAGTACTTC.

The CDR3 protein is CASSQLDMGFGTDTQYF. The CDR3 nucleotides are TGCGCCAGCAGCCAGCTAGATATGGGGTTCGGCACAGATACGCAGTATTTT. The genes are TRBV4-1 and TRBJ2-3; no definite D call. V lost 3 bases and J lost 1, with 17 bases in between. This CDR3 comprises 17 residues. The germline V gene has CDR1 MGHRA and CDR2 YSYEKL.

This clonotype has only a few counts. The chain carries TRBV6-1 and TRBJ2-1, with 15 bases matching TRBD2. The V segment lost 6 bases and the J segment 8 bases; nucleotides outside the gene matches: 5. The CDR3 totals 15 residues. Looked up from germline, CDR1 is MNHNS and CDR2 is SASEGT. The CDR3, as DNA: TGTGCCAGCAGAGGGACTAGCGGGAGGAGCGATGAGCAGTTCTTC. Translation gives CASRGTSGRSDEQFF.